The sequence of this TCR beta chain was determined in a study of identical twins (dated by TCRdb to the mid-2010s). The study in broad terms: The study deep-sequenced TCR alpha and beta repertoires from monozygotic twins, unrelated adults of various ages and cord blood to test whether fetal clonotypes persist. To rule out contamination, the twin experiments were replicated at different times with different library preparation protocols.

On the study overall, not on this receptor specifically: Compared with coincidental sharing between unrelated individuals, out-of-frame TCR alpha sequences shared between twins showed an excess of sequences with low generation probability. Out-of-frame TCR alpha sharing in monozygotic twins was systematically underestimated by recombination models, whereas sharing between unrelated individuals was in agreement with the recombination models. In beta out-of-frame sequences, excess twin sharing was weaker, because having fewer shared sequences lowered the signal-to-noise ratio. Because the same donors could not be followed over many years, conclusions were based on cross-sectional statistical analysis. Zero-insertion analyses could be partly confounded by invariant T cells such as MAIT and iNKT, though diverse VJ usage argued against such confounding for most clonotypes. Fewer insertions were carried by abundant cord blood beta clonotypes; a weaker similar trend was observed in young adult naive repertoires, while no such trend was observed in memory repertoires.

To prepare the library, 5' RACE was applied. For sequencing, an Illumina HiSeq 2000 was employed. Template switching introduced a universal primer binding site; the final cDNA contained a unique molecular identifier, enabling accurate counting of TCR cDNA molecules. First-strand cDNA for TCR alpha and beta chains was synthesized from specific primers in the conserved constant-segment region. Each cDNA library was double barcoded, with a SMART-Mk sample barcode plus Illumina barcodes, to control for contamination. TruSeq adapter sequences along with Illumina sample barcodes were introduced in two successive PCR steps. Sequencing of the TCR alpha and beta cDNA libraries was done on the Illumina HiSeq platform using custom primers. The original methods were these. MiGEC processed the raw reads to extract unique molecular identifiers, while MiXCR was used to determine the CDR3 positions. Recombination models were inferred per individual with the repgenHMM and IGoR tools using an EM algorithm. The tcR package in R was used for shared clonotype analysis, with sharing normalized by the product of cloneset sizes. Out-of-frame nonproductive sequences were analyzed to study raw recombination free of thymic and clonal selection effects. TCRdb reprocessed the public reads (quality trimming at Q25 with fastp, clone calling with MiXCR) and kept in-frame beta chains. Every entry covers one CDR3 protein and lists the most common genes and DNA from its rows. TCRdb, rather than the study authors, made the V and J calls. In all, the sample holds hundreds of thousands of distinct CDR3 sequences, and over 9% of those were seen once. The ten largest clones take up roughly 1.6% of the sample.

CDR1 is given as SGHAT and CDR2 as FQNNGV, both from the germline V gene. The cysteine opens and the phenylalanine closes a CDR3 of 15 amino acids. Of the read, only the CDR3 DNA is kept; its 45 bases are in frame from base 1. Trimming leaves V shorter by 5 bases and J shorter by 3 bases, with the junction holding 9 bases beyond the gene matches. Every donor was a healthy Caucasian. The twin cohort comprised three pairs of female monozygotic twins, all aged about 18 to 30 years. Peripheral blood mononuclear cells were used as the source from which RNA for TCR libraries was isolated. In the case of this clonotype: Its antigen specificity is not known. Base qualities were left out, and no much larger clone turns up one base away.

The same sample was also used in a study of yellow fever vaccine responses in identical twins. As the second paper documents: The authors reported that the T cell response to vaccination in identical twins appeared partly convergent and partly personalized. In the study, vaccine-responding T cell clones were precisely tracked in identical twins.

Sample: PBMCs. The sequence is built from TRBV11-2 and TRBJ2-5, and TRBD2 aligns with 7 junction nucleotides. The receptor was isolated from a woman aged 18-30 years in good health. The CDR3 amino acid sequence is: CASSQTGLPKETQYF. The nucleotide sequence reads TGTGCCAGCAGCCAAACGGGACTACCAAAAGAGACCCAGTACTTC. With the rest looked up from the reference TRBV11-2 and TRBJ2-5 genes rather than sequenced, the full variable domain is EAGVAQSPRYKIIEKRQSVAFWCNPISGHATLYWYQQILGQGPKLLIQFQNNGVVDDSQLPKDRFSAERLKGVDSTLKIQPAKLEDSAVYLCASSQTGLPKETQYFGPGTRLLVL.